This T cell receptor beta chain was sequenced for a study of blood T cell repertoires in COVID-19. Participants' reported clinical history set cohort assignment. This CDR3 contains 16 residues. Losses at the gene ends were 0 bases for V and 1 base for J; bases not matched to a gene: 3. From germline, CDR1 is SGHRS and CDR2 YFSETQ. The method was immunoSEQ multiplex PCR; TCRdb's version includes in-frame clones alone and lacks a portion of them. The repertoire holds around 400,000 clones, with approximately 90% as singletons. The sequence was collected from a woman in her thirties or forties who had been exposed to COVID-19. Sequencing used PBMCs or T cells enriched from blood (not recorded which). V gene TRBV5-1 combines with J gene TRBJ2-1, with 8 bases fitting TRBD2. CDR3 sequence (DNA): TGCGCCAGCAGCTTGGCCGGGACTAGATCCTACAATGAGCAGTTCTTC. Protein product: CASSLAGTRSYNEQFF. The full variable domain, its missing parts supplied by reference TRBV5-1 and TRBJ2-1, is KAGVTQTPRYLIKTRGQQVTLSCSPISGHRSVSWYQQTPGQGLQFLFEYFSETQRNKGNFPGRFSGRQFSNSRSEMNVSTLELGDSALYLCASSLAGTRSYNEQFFGPGTRLTVL.